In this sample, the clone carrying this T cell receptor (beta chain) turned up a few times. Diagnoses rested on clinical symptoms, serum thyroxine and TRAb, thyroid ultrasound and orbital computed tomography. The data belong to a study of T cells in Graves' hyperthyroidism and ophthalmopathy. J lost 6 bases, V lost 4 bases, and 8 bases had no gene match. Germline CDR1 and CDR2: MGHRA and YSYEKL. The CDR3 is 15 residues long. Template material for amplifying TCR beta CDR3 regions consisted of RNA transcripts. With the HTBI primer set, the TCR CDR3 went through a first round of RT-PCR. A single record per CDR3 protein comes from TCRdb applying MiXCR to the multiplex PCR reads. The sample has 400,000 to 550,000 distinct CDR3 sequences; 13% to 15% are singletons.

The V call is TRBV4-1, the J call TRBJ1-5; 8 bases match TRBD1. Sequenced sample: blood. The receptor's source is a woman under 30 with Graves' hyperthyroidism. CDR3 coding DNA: TGCGCCAGCAGCCGAGGACAGGGTGAGGCTCAGCCCCAGCATTTT. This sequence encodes CASSRGQGEAQPQHF.